Reported below is one TCR beta chain. Its target is not known. This sample was included in a study of T cell responses to AZD1222 COVID-19 vaccine. Study at large: Second-dose schedules of about 4 or about 12 weeks were combined.

CDR1 and CDR2 from the germline V gene are SNHLY and FYNNEI. After removal of 3 bases from V and 7 bases from J, the junction contained 12 bases not matched to a gene. This CDR3 spans 17 amino acids. Clones were read by immunoSEQ multiplex PCR, and TCRdb kept only the in-frame ones, dropping some. The data hold some 170,000 clones, with approximately 92% observed a single time. Study-level results: Donors were largely white British and mainly female; clonal diversity was possibly underestimated. When two AZD1222 doses had been given, Spike-specific TCR breadth and depth rose.

This clonotype originated in an adult in good health. The source material was peripheral blood, sampled on day 0 of AZD1222 vaccination. This rearrangement joins TRBV2 to TRBJ2-2; 9 bases align to TRBD1. For the CDR3, the DNA is TGTGCCAGCAGTGAGTTTTACGGACAGGGGATTAACGGGGAGCTGTTTTTT. Amino acids: CASSEFYGQGINGELFF.